The text below deals with one TCR beta chain. What it binds is unknown. These data come from a study of vaccination and CD4 T cells after COVID-19. In the study overall: Post-vaccine specimens were obtained a median approximately 70 days after dose two (range 14 to 241). Stimulation of cells relied on overlapping spike peptides derived from SARS-CoV-2, HCoV-NL63, HCoV-OC43 and HCoV-229E.

The germline CDR1 and CDR2 sequences are ENHRY and SYGVKD. The CDR3 covers 14 residues. J lost 6 bases, V lost 4 bases, and 8 bases had no gene match. Specified treatment: approximately 10-day PBMC culture with coronavirus spike peptide pools or control peptides (ViraFEST assay). TCRs were sequenced by ViraFEST after antigen-specific T cells had been expanded with peptide pools. Sequenced with the Oncomine TCR Beta short-read assay was DNA taken from cultured CD4+ T cells. It was cultured CD4+ T cells from which genomic DNA was extracted. TCRdb processed the PCR reads anew with MiXCR; each CDR3 protein has one entry. The sample gives fewer than 13,000 distinct CDR3 sequences, over 65% of which show up once; around 28% is in the top ten.

Sequencing input: CD4+ T cells from blood, cultured in vitro. The source of this sequence is a human donor who had recovered from COVID-19. The chain joins TRBV10-3 to TRBJ2-7; 8 positions agree with TRBD1. This CDR3 is CAISVGDRGSEQYF. Here the CDR3 DNA reads TGTGCCATCAGTGTGGGCGACAGGGGCTCCGAGCAGTACTTC.